This T cell receptor beta chain was captured in a study of cytomegalovirus exposure and HLA in healthy donors. Trimming left V 1 base short and J 0 bases short, with 7 bases between. Per germline, CDR1 MNHNS and CDR2 SASEGT. This CDR3 is built from 15 residues. With 60 Vbeta and 13 Jbeta primers, the PCR was carried out. The table came from immunoSEQ multiplex PCR; TCRdb's copy has only in-frame clones and leaves some out. The repertoire holds over 150,000 clones, with roughly 80% as singletons. A note on this clone: What it binds is not known.

Findings and caveats of the study: About 150 TCR beta chains were listed as cytomegalovirus-associated. Later genetic work tied a missense DCLRE1C variant to beta-chain V and J trimming.

The clonotype comes from a man aged 30-40 years in good health and CMV-seropositive. The genes are TRBV6-1 and TRBJ1-5; D unclear. Sample: PBMCs. CDR3 residues: CASSEVNGSNQPQHF. The CDR3 DNA follows: TGTGCCAGCAGTGAAGTGAACGGTAGCAATCAGCCCCAGCATTTT.